The 26 T cell receptor beta chains presented below share a single source sample, sequenced in a study of siplizumab effects on memory and regulatory T cells. Clones were read by immunoSEQ multiplex PCR, and TCRdb kept only the in-frame ones, dropping some. The sample contains under 140,000 clones, around nine tenths of which appear only once. The sequenced sample consisted of CD4+ T cells sorted from blood. These receptors were obtained from a human donor in good health.

J is TRBJ1-1 and V is TRBV5-5, with TRBD1 as a possible D gene (6 bases). The CDR3 loop spans 13 amino acids. V lost 3 bases and J 4 bases, leaving 10 bases between the germline ends. Germline V CDR1 and CDR2: SGHKS, YYEKEE (reference sequence). The CDR3: CASSSRQATEAFF. The CDR3 DNA is TGTGCCAGCAGCTCCCGACAGGCCACTGAAGCTTTCTTT.

CDR3 nucleotides: TGTGCCAGCAGCTTGGAAGGCTACGAGCAGTACTTC. Its protein is CASSLEGYEQYF. The V gene is TRBV5-6, the J gene TRBJ2-7; no firm D call. The CDR3 is made up of 12 amino acids. V lost 0 bases and J 3 bases, leaving 4 bases between the germline ends. From germline, CDR1 is SGHDT and CDR2 YYEEEE.

The J gene is TRBJ2-1, the V gene TRBV4-1; D gene uncertain. This CDR3 region has 15 residues. V lost 3 bases to trimming and J lost 5 bases, with 14 bases between them. The germline V gene encodes CDR1 MGHRA and CDR2 YSYEKL. The CDR3 spells CASSQSLLKNNEQFF. CDR3 in DNA: TGCGCCAGCAGCCAGTCCCTCCTGAAGAACAATGAGCAGTTCTTC.

J is TRBJ2-3 and V is TRBV5-1; 11 bases map to TRBD2. Trimming cost V 6 bases and J 7 bases; bases outside gene matches: 13. CDR1 and CDR2 (germline): SGHRS, YFSETQ. This CDR3 has 16 residues. The CDR3 nucleotides read TGCGCCAGCACCCCGGGAGATAGCGGGGGGGCAAATACGCAGTATTTT. This encodes CASTPGDSGGANTQYF.

The V and J genes are TRBV7-9 and TRBJ1-5; 8 positions agree with TRBD1. The germline V gene has CDR1 SEHNR and CDR2 FQNEAQ (reference sequence). The CDR3 length is 17 residues. Trimming cost V 3 bases and J 2 bases; bases outside gene matches: 9. DNA for the CDR3: TGTGCCAGCAGCTTTTCCCCTTCAGGGGGCGGCAATCAGCCCCAGCATTTT. Translation gives CASSFSPSGGGNQPQHF.

The count of this clone is one. The chain employs TRBV7-2 and TRBJ1-6; 7 bases fit TRBD1. The germline V gene has CDR1 SGHTA and CDR2 FQGNSA. The CDR3 covers 16 residues. The ends lost 4 bases at V and 14 bases at J; junction bases unmatched: 17. CDR3 coding DNA: TGTGCCAGCAGCTATGACCGACAGGGCCCTGAATCATCCCTCCACTTT. As protein: CASSYDRQGPESSLHF.

V gene TRBV5-1 combines with J gene TRBJ1-1; maybe TRBD1 (6 bases). Germline loops: CDR1 SGHRS, CDR2 YFSETQ. The CDR3 has 14 amino acids. The V end lost 2 bases, the J end lost 5 bases, and 13 bases lay between the germline ends. In nucleotides, the CDR3 is TGCGCCAGCAGCTTCACAGGGTCGTGGACTGAAGCTTTCTTT. This sequence encodes CASSFTGSWTEAFF. The variable domain in full, completed from reference TRBV5-1 and TRBJ1-1, reads KAGVTQTPRYLIKTRGQQVTLSCSPISGHRSVSWYQQTPGQGLQFLFEYFSETQRNKGNFPGRFSGRQFSNSRSEMNVSTLELGDSALYLCASSFTGSWTEAFFGQGTRLTVV.

Comments on this clone: Mismatch with germline at one junction end may stem from a read error. CDR3 DNA: TGTGCTAGCAGCCCCGGTGTGGGGCAGGACCAGTACTTC. This gives the protein CASSPGVGQDQYF. The chain joins TRBV7-7 to TRBJ2-7; D might be TRBD1 (5 bases). CDR1 and CDR2 (germline): SSHAT, FNYEAQ (reference sequence). The CDR3 is made up of 13 amino acids.

This chain uses TRBV11-1 with TRBJ2-5, with D possibly matching TRBD2 (7 bases). There are 14 residues in the CDR3. Trimming took 5 bases from V and 0 from J, leaving 10 bases between them. CDR1 is SGHAT, CDR2 FQDESV, per germline (reference sequence). DNA of the CDR3: TGTGCCAGCAGCCGGGGGGCAAACCAAGAGACCCAGTACTTC. This codes for CASSRGANQETQYF.

The chain uses TRBV25-1 and TRBJ2-1, with 10 bases fitting TRBD2. Trimming cost V 3 bases and J 13 bases; bases outside gene matches: 6. This CDR3 comprises 13 residues. Germline assignment: CDR1 MGHDK and CDR2 SYGVNS. CDR3 in amino acids: CASSEASGGKQFF. In nucleotides, the CDR3 is TGTGCCAGCAGTGAGGCTAGCGGGGGAAAACAGTTCTTC.

The V and J genes are TRBV10-3 and TRBJ1-2; D gene unclear. Germline values: CDR1 ENHRY, CDR2 SYGVKD. The CDR3 is made up of 14 amino acids. V was cut by 0 bases and J by 4 bases, with 9 bases left in between. CDR3 in amino acids: CAISESGLTYGYTF. The CDR3 nucleotides are TGTGCCATCAGTGAGTCGGGGTTAACCTATGGCTACACCTTC.

The chain joins TRBV7-9 to TRBJ1-2; D not certain. This CDR3 comprises 12 residues. The germline V gene encodes CDR1 SEHNR and CDR2 FQNEAQ (reference sequence). Trimming left V 1 base short and J 1 base short, with 1 base between. The CDR3 nucleotides read TGTGCCAGCAGCTTAGATAACTATGGCTACACCTTC. Translated: CASSLDNYGYTF.

V usage is TRBV27 and J usage is TRBJ1-3; D not resolved. Between the trimmed V and J ends, which lost 6 bases and 0 bases, there was a span of 18 bases. Germline CDR1 and CDR2: MNHEY and SMNVEV (reference sequence). The CDR3 has 17 residues. CDR3 nucleotide sequence: TGTGCCAGCAGGGCCGGCGATGCAGCCGACTCTGGAAACACCATATATTTT. Translation: CASRAGDAADSGNTIYF.

The chain recombines TRBV7-9 with TRBJ2-1; 11 bases are a match to TRBD2. Germline V CDR1 and CDR2: SEHNR, FQNEAQ (reference sequence). This CDR3 region has 16 residues. The V and J ends lost 5 bases and 5 bases, in that order; junction bases with no gene match: 8. The chain's CDR3 is CASSVQTSGSHNEQFF. Here the CDR3 DNA reads TGTGCCAGCAGCGTGCAAACTAGCGGGAGCCACAATGAGCAGTTCTTC.

Here the CDR3 DNA reads TGTGCCATCAGTGCGACCTCCCAGGACTATGGCTACACCTTC. Protein: CAISATSQDYGYTF. The chain carries TRBV10-3 and TRBJ1-2; D not resolved. The V and J ends lost 4 bases and 3 bases respectively, with 12 bases between them. Germline V gives CDR1 ENHRY, CDR2 SYGVKD. CDR3 size: 14 residues.

This chain joins TRBV7-2 and TRBJ1-4; a possible D gene is TRBD1 (6 bases). Germline CDR1 and CDR2: SGHTA and FQGNSA. The V end was cut by 5 bases, the J end by 1 base, with 14 bases between. The CDR3 has 16 residues. CDR3 protein: CASSLLGGGTNEKLFF. As DNA, the CDR3 is TGTGCCAGCAGCCTCTTAGGAGGGGGAACTAATGAAAAACTGTTTTTT.

The rearrangement uses TRBV27 and TRBJ1-1; D might be TRBD1 (5 bases). The CDR3 is 13 residues long. Germline V gene sequence: CDR1 MNHEY, CDR2 SMNVEV (reference sequence). V lost 6 bases and J lost 4, with 12 bases in between. The CDR3 coding sequence is TGTGCCAGCAGATGGGGGGACGGCACTGAAGCTTTCTTT. It yields the protein CASRWGDGTEAFF.

V gene TRBV28 combines with J gene TRBJ1-2; D call uncertain. Looked up from germline, CDR1 is MDHEN and CDR2 is SYDVKM. Between the trimmed V and J ends, which lost 2 bases and 8 bases, there was a span of 15 bases. The CDR3 runs 14 residues. CDR3 sequence (DNA): TGTGCCAGCAGTTTACCCGGGCCGCCTATGGGCTACACCTTC. It yields the protein CASSLPGPPMGYTF.

The chain has TRBV7-9 and TRBJ1-4; D remains ambiguous. This CDR3 is 12 amino acids long. Trimming took 5 bases from V and 8 from J, leaving 9 bases between them. Germline CDR1 SEHNR, CDR2 FQNEAQ (reference sequence). The CDR3 DNA is TGTGCCAGCAGCCCTCTGGGAGAAAAACTGTTTTTT. Its translation is CASSPLGEKLFF.

The chain couples TRBV4-1 to TRBJ1-3; D might be TRBD1 (6 bases). Germline CDR1 reads MGHRA; CDR2 reads YSYEKL. The CDR3 extends over 15 amino acids. V lost 6 bases to trimming and J lost 3 bases, with 15 bases between them. The CDR3 is CASSRTGLSGNTIYF. CDR3 DNA: TGCGCCAGCAGTCGAACAGGGTTGAGTGGAAACACCATATATTTT.

The genes are TRBV7-9 and TRBJ2-5; TRBD2 agrees at 9 bases. The CDR3 extends over 15 amino acids. Germline CDR1 reads SEHNR; CDR2 reads FQNEAQ (reference sequence). V gave up 5 bases and J gave up 1 base; unmatched junction bases: 5. CDR3 nucleotides: TGTGCCAGCAGCGGGAATAGCGGGGGCCAAGAGACCCAGTACTTC. The encoded protein is CASSGNSGGQETQYF.

This clone has a count of ten or more. The rearrangement links TRBV19 to TRBJ2-5; D remains ambiguous. The CDR3 sequence is 12 residues long. Trimming stripped 6 bases from V and 4 bases from J, with 9 bases between. From germline, CDR1 is LNHDA and CDR2 SQIVND (reference sequence). DNA of the CDR3: TGTGCCAGTAGGCAGGTGGGAGAGACCCAGTACTTC. It codes for CASRQVGETQYF.

This rearrangement joins TRBV29-1 to TRBJ2-4, with 8 positions matching TRBD1. The trim removed 6 bases at V and 0 bases at J, leaving 7 bases unmatched. The length of the CDR3 is 15 residues. The germline V gene has CDR1 SQVTM and CDR2 ANQGSEA. The CDR3 DNA follows: TGCAGCGTGGCGACAGGGGTTCTAGCCAAAAACATTCAGTACTTC. Amino acids: CSVATGVLAKNIQYF.

The chain has TRBV4-1 and TRBJ2-1; no firm D call. Looked up from germline, CDR1 is MGHRA and CDR2 is YSYEKL. The CDR3 has 16 amino acids. Trimming shortened V by 1 base and J by 1 base, and 11 bases separated the two germline ends. In DNA form, the CDR3 reads TGCGCCAGCAGCCAAGTAGGGCCTGCTTCCTACAATGAGCAGTTCTTC. Its translation is CASSQVGPASYNEQFF.

Here the CDR3 DNA reads TGTGCCAGCTCCACTGGGCTCCGCTGGGAGCAGTACTTC. Amino acid sequence: CASSTGLRWEQYF. This chain links TRBV5-4 with TRBJ2-7; D not resolved. The V gene lost 7 bases and the J gene lost 7 bases, with 18 bases spanning the gap. The CDR3 length is 13 residues. Per germline, CDR1 SGHNT and CDR2 YYREEE (reference sequence).

This chain connects TRBV4-2 to TRBJ2-5; D gene unclear. Trimming shortened V by 0 bases and J by 7 bases, and 6 bases separated the two germline ends. The CDR3 spans 12 residues. The V gene's germline CDR1 is LGHNA and CDR2 YNFKEQ. CDR3 residues: CASSQDLGTQYF. In nucleotides, the CDR3 is TGTGCCAGCAGCCAAGATTTGGGGACCCAGTACTTC.